This T cell receptor (beta chain) was identified during a study of blood T cell repertoires in COVID-19. On the study more broadly: T cells, B-cell-depleted T cells, or PBMCs supplied cDNA or gDNA.

Trimming removed 3 bases from V and 0 bases from J, with 9 bases in between. The V gene's germline CDR1 is SGHDT and CDR2 YYEEEE. This CDR3 has 14 residues. Using immunoSEQ multiplex PCR, the repertoire was profiled, and TCRdb retains in-frame clones only, with some absent. The table has some 190,000 clones, around nine tenths seen once. A few counts support this clone. The origin of this receptor is a man between 18 and 35 years old with active or convalescent COVID-19. The chain employs TRBV5-6 and TRBJ1-2; possible D gene TRBD1, 6 bases. The sample comprised peripheral blood. The CDR3 here is CASSWGHPNYGYTF. As DNA, the CDR3 is TGTGCCAGCAGCTGGGGACATCCTAACTATGGCTACACCTTC.